This TCR beta chain originates from a study of blood T cell repertoires in COVID-19. Study information: From T cells, B-cell-depleted T cells, or PBMCs came the material, which was cDNA or gDNA.

Study members were between about 18 and 100 years old and lived in approximately 25 US regions. Participants' own reports of clinical history determined their cohort assignment. Cohort 3 donors counted as recovered after two negative PCRs, clearance, or resolved symptoms. Clones were read by immunoSEQ multiplex PCR, and TCRdb kept only the in-frame ones, dropping some. This sample yields 200,000 to 250,000 clones, of which approximately 86% are seen a single time; approximately 1.6% belongs to the top ten. This clone occurred once. Germline CDR1 is DFQATT and CDR2 is SNEGSKA (reference sequence). J gave up 4 bases and V 3 bases, and 8 bases lay outside the gene matches. This CDR3 is 15 amino acids long.

The source of this sequence is a woman in her forties or fifties who had recovered from COVID-19. The specimen sequenced was PBMCs or T cells enriched from blood (not recorded which). The chain links TRBV20-1 to TRBJ2-3; 9 bases agree with TRBD2. The CDR3 loop reads CSASSGRGGADTQYF. The DNA for the CDR3 is TGCAGTGCTAGTAGCGGGAGAGGGGGGGCAGATACGCAGTATTTT.